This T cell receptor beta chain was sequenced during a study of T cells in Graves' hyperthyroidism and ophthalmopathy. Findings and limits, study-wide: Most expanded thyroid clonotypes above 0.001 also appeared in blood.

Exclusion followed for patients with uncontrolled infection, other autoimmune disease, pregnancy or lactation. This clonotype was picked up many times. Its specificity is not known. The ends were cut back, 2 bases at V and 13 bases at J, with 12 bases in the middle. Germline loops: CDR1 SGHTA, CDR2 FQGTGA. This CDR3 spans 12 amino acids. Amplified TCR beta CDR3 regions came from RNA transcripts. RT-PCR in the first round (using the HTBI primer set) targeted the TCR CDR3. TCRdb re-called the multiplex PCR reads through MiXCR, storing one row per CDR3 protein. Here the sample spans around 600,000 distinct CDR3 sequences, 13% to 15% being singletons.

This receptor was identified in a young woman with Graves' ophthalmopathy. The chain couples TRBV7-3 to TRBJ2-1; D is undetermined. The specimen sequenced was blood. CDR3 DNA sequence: TGTGCCAGCAGCTTATATGGGGATTCCCAGTTCTTC. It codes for CASSLYGDSQFF.